This T cell receptor (beta chain) was profiled in a study of regulatory T cells in long-lasting Graves disease. Time point defined: persistent/refractory GD, antithyroid drugs over 5 years with positive TRAb. Extracted PBMC RNA gave rise to the TCR library. Study outcomes and limitations: Persistent Graves' patients showed less TCR diversity than newly diagnosed patients showed.

In this sample, this clonotype turned up a few times. Its antigen is as yet unknown. Building of the TCR beta libraries involved iRepertoire HTBI primers and Arm-PCR of CDR3 regions. TCRdb re-called the multiplex PCR reads with MiXCR, one entry per CDR3 protein. The table includes 400,000 to 600,000 distinct CDR3 sequences, around a fifth detected once. Trimming cost V 8 bases and J 6 bases, with 16 bases left between them. The germline V gene encodes CDR1 SEHNR and CDR2 FQNEAQ (reference sequence). CDR3 length: 14 amino acids. The TCR was taken from a female donor with Graves disease. The sequencing used peripheral blood mononuclear cells (PBMCs), collected when the disease was refractory, from a patient treated with antithyroid drugs. V and J are TRBV7-9 and TRBJ2-2; D unresolved. The CDR3 nucleotides are TGTGCCAGCCAGCGTCTTTCGGCCTCCGGGGAGCTGTTTTTT. Protein: CASQRLSASGELFF.